This TCR beta chain appears in the sequencing data of a study of blood T cell repertoires in COVID-19. On the study more broadly: From T cells, B-cell-depleted T cells, or PBMCs came the material, which was cDNA or gDNA.

Assay: immunoSEQ multiplex PCR; the TCRdb copy retains only in-frame clones and omits some. Among 100,000 or so clones listed, 85% to 90% were seen once. The CDR3 consists of 15 residues. V was clipped by 8 bases and J by 0 bases, with 17 bases between them. The V call is TRBV23-1, the J call TRBJ2-7; a weak D match, TRBD2 (6 bases). TRBV23-1 is known as an ORF, though its function is uncertain. Source material: peripheral blood. The clonotype comes from a man aged 45-65 years with active or convalescent COVID-19. The CDR3 is CASSKCVGGSYEQYF. The DNA for the CDR3 is TGCGCCAGCTCGAAATGCGTCGGGGGCTCCTACGAGCAGTACTTC.